This TCR beta chain was captured by sequencing in a study of blood T cell repertoires in COVID-19. Across the whole study: Researchers got acute and convalescent COVID-19 samples from the United States, Italy and Spain.

Libraries were prepared by immunoSEQ multiplex PCR; TCRdb keeps only in-frame clonotypes and omits some of them. The sample yields about 190,000 clones, under 90% seen once. The CDR3 loop spans 14 amino acids. After removal of 4 bases from V and 3 bases from J, the junction contained 1 base not matched to a gene. The V gene's germline CDR1 is LGHDT and CDR2 YNNKEL (reference sequence). This clonotype was obtained from a woman older than 75 with active or convalescent COVID-19. Sequenced: peripheral blood. J is TRBJ2-3 and V is TRBV3-1 (or the pseudogene TRBV3-2); 10 bases line up with TRBD2. The CDR3 protein is CASSRAGGTDTQYF. CDR3 DNA sequence: TGTGCCAGCAGCCGAGCGGGAGGGACAGATACGCAGTATTTT.